These 12 T cell receptor beta chains were sequenced from one sample in a study of shared clonotypes between healthy human individuals. Assay used: immunoSEQ multiplex PCR; TCRdb lists only in-frame clones, some missing. Here the sample spans some 2,500,000 clones, roughly 92% being singletons. The specimen was naive CD4+ T cells from PBMCs. Regarding subset: CD45RA+ positively selected. All receptors derive from a young man in good health. Some clones in this sample may be carry-over from other donors' samples.

J is TRBJ1-2 and V is TRBV28; a weak D match, TRBD1 (5 bases). The CDR3 is 13 residues long. Trimming left V 4 bases short and J 8 bases short, with 14 bases between. CDR1 and CDR2 from the germline V gene are MDHEN and SYDVKM. CDR3 sequence (DNA): TGTGCCAGCAGTTGGAGAGCCGGGGGGGGCTACACCTTC. It yields the protein CASSWRAGGGYTF.

This chain links TRBV5-1 with TRBJ2-1; 7 bases fit TRBD2. The CDR3 totals 20 residues. Germline V gene lookup returns CDR1 SGHRS and CDR2 YFSETQ. V was clipped by 0 bases and J by 2 bases; unmatched bases: 17. CDR3 DNA: TGCGCCAGCAGCTTGGGTTTGGGCCAAAACAAGCGGGGACCCTACAATGAGCAGTTCTTC. Translation: CASSLGLGQNKRGPYNEQFF.

J is TRBJ1-5 and V is TRBV28; D is perhaps TRBD1 (6 bases). CDR3 length: 16 residues. CDR1 is MDHEN, CDR2 SYDVKM, per germline. Trimming took 6 bases from V and 1 from J, leaving 16 bases between them. The CDR3 DNA is TGTGCCAGCAGAGGTGGAGGGGGTGGAAGCAATCAGCCCCAGCATTTT. Its protein product is CASRGGGGGSNQPQHF.

The V and J genes are TRBV15 and TRBJ1-3; perhaps TRBD1 as D (5 bases). Trimming shortened V by 8 bases and J by 0 bases, and 17 bases separated the two germline ends. The CDR3 consists of 16 residues. CDR1 and CDR2 from the germline V gene are LNHNV and YYDKDF (reference sequence). CDR3 sequence (DNA): TGTGCCACCCGGAAGCAAGGGGATAGCTCTGGAAACACCATATATTTT. Amino acid sequence: CATRKQGDSSGNTIYF.

The V call is TRBV18, the J call TRBJ2-2; 9 bases align to TRBD2. V was pared by 2 bases and J by 5 bases, with 9 bases of the junction left unmatched. The germline V gene encodes CDR1 KGHSH and CDR2 LQKENI. The CDR3 spans 17 residues. DNA of the CDR3: TGTGCCAGCTCACCATCGGCTAGCGGGGTCGGGACCGGGGAGCTGTTTTTT. This encodes CASSPSASGVGTGELFF.

The rearrangement uses TRBV6-1 and TRBJ2-6; D unclear. CDR1 is MNHNS, CDR2 SASEGT, per germline. This CDR3 comprises 16 residues. Trimming removed 2 bases at V and 0 bases at J, with 8 bases between. CDR3 protein: CASSEFAYSGANVLTF. The CDR3, as DNA: TGTGCCAGCAGTGAATTTGCGTACTCTGGGGCCAACGTCCTGACTTTC.

V gene TRBV30 combines with J gene TRBJ2-5; D is uncertain. The J call is doubtful: the DNA matches TRBJ2-7 better. The CDR3 is 12 amino acids. The germline V gene encodes CDR1 GTSNPN and CDR2 SVGIG (reference sequence). CDR3 amino acids: CAWSVTVGEQYF. CDR3 coding DNA: TGTGCCTGGAGTGTCACCGTTGGCGAGCAGTACTTC.

Concerning this clone: An end of the junction differs from the germline gene, which may be a read error. The rearrangement uses TRBV5-1 and TRBJ2-1, with 11 bases identical to TRBD1. Germline loops: CDR1 SGHRS, CDR2 YFSETQ. This CDR3 is built from 16 residues. CDR3 amino acids: CASRLGQGGSYNEQFF. DNA of the CDR3: TGCGCCAGCAGGTTGGGACAGGGGGGCTCCTACAATGAGCAGTTCTTC.

The table lists this clone with a few counts. Other DNA sequences in the same sample also yield this CDR3. The rearrangement joins TRBV18 to TRBJ1-1; D is possibly TRBD1 (5 bases). Trimming left V 6 bases short and J 0 bases short, with 8 bases between. CDR1 and CDR2 from the germline V gene are KGHSH and LQKENI. This CDR3 has 13 residues. This chain's CDR3 is CASSPTVNTEAFF. The DNA for the CDR3 is TGTGCCAGCTCCCCGACAGTGAACACTGAAGCTTTCTTT. Variable domain in full (rest from reference TRBV18 and TRBJ1-1): NAGVMQNPRHLVRRRGQEARLRCSPMKGHSHVYWYRQLPEEGLKFMVYLQKENIIDESGMPKERFSAEFPKEGPSILRIQQVVRGDSAAYFCASSPTVNTEAFFGQGTRLTVV.

The chain is built from TRBV5-1 and TRBJ2-7; TRBD1 aligns across 7 bases. This CDR3 is 14 amino acids long. The junction had 5 bases not matched to a gene; V was cut back by 0 bases and J by 5 bases. Germline CDR1 is SGHRS and CDR2 is YFSETQ. Written as DNA, the CDR3 is TGCGCCAGCAGCTTGGCCGACAGGGCGAACGAGCAGTACTTC. Translation: CASSLADRANEQYF.

The chain recombines TRBV18 with TRBJ2-2; TRBD2 aligns across 9 bases. Trimming took 6 bases from V and 4 from J; bases not matched to a gene: 15. Germline-derived CDR1 and CDR2 are KGHSH and LQKENI. The CDR3 contains 18 residues. The CDR3 DNA reads as TGTGCCAGCTCCCTTCGGGATAGCGGGAGCGTTGTCACCGGGGAGCTGTTTTTT. Protein sequence: CASSLRDSGSVVTGELFF.

The chain recombines TRBV5-1 with TRBJ2-5; 9 bases match TRBD2. This CDR3 comprises 15 residues. V shed 0 bases, J shed 5 bases, and the junction held 5 bases outside the gene matches. CDR1 and CDR2 (germline): SGHRS, YFSETQ. CDR3 region: CASSLAAGGSETQYF. In DNA form, the CDR3 reads TGCGCCAGCAGCTTGGCGGCGGGAGGGTCCGAGACCCAGTACTTC.